The clone carrying this T cell receptor beta chain has a single count. Germline values: CDR1 DFQATT, CDR2 SNEGSKA (reference sequence). The CDR3 has 14 residues. The ends lost 3 bases at V and 6 bases at J; junction bases unmatched: 8. The entry originates in a study of blood T cell repertoires in COVID-19. Study background: Sample material is recorded as cDNA or gDNA derived from T cells, B-cell-depleted T cells, or PBMCs.

As processed by the authors: Cell counts per sample came from amplifying reference gene primers. Sequencing was performed with immunoSEQ multiplex PCR; in TCRdb, only in-frame clones are kept and a portion is missing. The V and J calls and clone size were taken over from that table, and D and trimming were inferred from the DNA. Of under 250,000 clones listed, approximately 78% are singletons. The gene calls are TRBV20-1 and TRBJ2-1; TRBD2 aligns across 7 bases. The sequencing input was peripheral blood. This TCR derives from a woman between 18 and 29 years old with acute or convalescent COVID-19. The CDR3 here is CSASYGGGVNEQFF. Here the CDR3 DNA reads TGCAGTGCTAGTTACGGGGGAGGGGTCAATGAGCAGTTCTTC.